The 28 T cell receptor beta chains reported below all come from one sample, sequenced in a study of shared clonotypes between healthy human individuals. Data came from immunoSEQ multiplex PCR; TCRdb stores just in-frame clones and leaves some out. The sample has about 1.5 million clones, 95% to 99% seen once; the top ten hold approximately 0.45%. Sequencing was done on a sample of naive CD4+ T cells sorted from blood. As to subset: CD45RA+ positively selected. The receptors come from a man in his thirties or forties in good health.

The table lists this clone with a count of one. This sample includes further DNA sequences coding for the same CDR3. The CDR3 loop is CASSFTAYEQYF. CDR3 sequence (DNA): TGTGCCAGCAGCTTTACTGCCTACGAGCAGTACTTC. The gene calls are TRBV5-6 and TRBJ2-7; no clear D gene. Germline CDR1 and CDR2: SGHDT and YYEEEE. This CDR3 has 12 amino acids. Trimming pared 2 bases from V and 2 bases from J, leaving 5 bases between.

This rearrangement joins TRBV10-2 to TRBJ2-7, with D possibly being TRBD2 (5 bases). The CDR3 runs 12 residues. The germline V and J ends were trimmed by 2 bases and 6 bases, with 8 bases remaining between them. In germline, CDR1 is WSHSY, CDR2 SAAADI. The DNA for the CDR3 is TGCGCCAGCAGTGAGCCCGGAGGCGAGCAGTACTTC. This encodes CASSEPGGEQYF.

The chain is built from TRBV27 and TRBJ2-7, with 12 bases aligning to TRBD2. The CDR3 loop spans 13 amino acids. V lost 8 bases, J lost 4 bases, and 3 bases stayed unmatched. From germline, CDR1 is MNHEY and CDR2 SMNVEV (reference sequence). Here the CDR3 DNA reads TGTGCCAGCGGGACTAGCGGGCCGTACGAGCAGTACTTC. It encodes CASGTSGPYEQYF.

The V gene is TRBV19, the J gene TRBJ2-2; 7 bases are shared with TRBD2. From germline, CDR1 is LNHDA and CDR2 SQIVND (reference sequence). There are 15 residues in the CDR3. V shed 1 base and J 6 bases; nucleotides not matched to a gene: 5. As DNA, the CDR3 is TGTGCCAGTAGTATAGTTAGCGGGTATGCCGGGGAGCTGTTTTTT. This codes for CASSIVSGYAGELFF. Full variable domain (rest looked up from reference TRBV19 and TRBJ2-2): DGGITQSPKYLFRKEGQNVTLSCEQNLNHDAMYWYRQDPGQGLRLIYYSQIVNDFQKGDIAEGYSVSREKKESFPLTVTSAQKNPTAFYLCASSIVSGYAGELFFGEGSRLTVL.

The rearrangement uses TRBV11-2 and TRBJ2-5; 9 bases fit TRBD2. Trimming removed 0 bases from V and 4 bases from J; junction bases left unmatched: 3. This CDR3 spans 15 amino acids. The germline V gene encodes CDR1 SGHAT and CDR2 FQNNGV. The CDR3 reads CASSLEGRGGETQYF. The CDR3 DNA is TGTGCCAGCAGCTTAGAAGGGCGGGGGGGAGAGACCCAGTACTTC.

This clone was seen just once. The gene calls are TRBV5-1 and TRBJ1-2; 7 bases line up with TRBD1. Looked up from germline, CDR1 is SGHRS and CDR2 is YFSETQ. With 0 bases clipped from V and 6 bases from J, the junction kept 2 bases outside the gene matches. This CDR3 has 13 amino acids. The CDR3 DNA is TGCGCCAGCAGCTTGGCAGGGGGTAATGGCTACACCTTC. This gives the protein CASSLAGGNGYTF.

This clone was recorded once. The chain uses TRBV15 and TRBJ2-3; D is ambiguous. Deletions cut 3 bases from V and 2 bases from J, with 18 bases between. Germline V CDR1 and CDR2: LNHNV, YYDKDF (reference sequence). The CDR3 spans 17 residues. The CDR3 DNA reads as TGTGCCACCAGCAGCCCCCCCGCGGACCGACTCACAGATACGCAGTATTTT. As protein: CATSSPPADRLTDTQYF.

This clone was seen a single time. The J gene is TRBJ1-4, the V gene TRBV2, with D possibly TRBD1 on 6 matching bases. V lost 6 bases and J 0 bases, leaving 11 bases between the germline ends. This CDR3 contains 15 residues. Germline assignment: CDR1 SNHLY and CDR2 FYNNEI. The chain's CDR3 is CASRYRETTNEKLFF. The CDR3 nucleotides read TGTGCCAGCAGATACAGGGAAACAACTAATGAAAAACTGTTTTTT.

V gene TRBV29-1 combines with J gene TRBJ1-4; D gene ambiguous. Trimming removed 4 bases at V and 3 bases at J, with 6 bases between. The CDR3 length is 12 residues. Germline V gene data show CDR1 as SQVTM and CDR2 as ANQGSEA. CDR3 residues: CSVGRSNEKLFF. CDR3 sequence (DNA): TGCAGCGTTGGACGCTCTAATGAAAAACTGTTTTTT. Based on the CDR3 plus reference TRBV29-1 and TRBJ1-4, the full variable domain is SAVISQKPSRDICQRGTSLTIQCQVDSQVTMMFWYRQQPGQSLTLIATANQGSEATYESGFVIDKFPISRPNLTFSTLTVSNMSPEDSSIYLCSVGRSNEKLFFGSGTQLSVL.

The chain couples TRBV12-5 to TRBJ1-5, with D possibly being TRBD1 (5 bases). This CDR3 has 11 amino acids. V shed 3 bases and J shed 9 bases, with 6 bases lying between them. Germline-derived CDR1 and CDR2 are LGHNT and FRNRAP. The CDR3 sequence is CASGFGGPQHF. The DNA of the CDR3 is TGTGCTAGTGGTTTTGGGGGGCCCCAGCATTTT.

The rearrangement links TRBV7-3 to TRBJ2-5; D is unclear. CDR3 length: 14 residues. Between the trimmed V and J ends, which lost 5 bases and 2 bases, there was a span of 12 bases. Germline V gives CDR1 SGHTA, CDR2 FQGTGA. The CDR3 spells CASSSVGVQETQYF. CDR3 nucleotides: TGTGCCAGCAGCAGCGTGGGCGTTCAAGAGACCCAGTACTTC.

The V gene is TRBV28, the J gene TRBJ2-7; 8 bases align to TRBD1. CDR3 length: 17 amino acids. Per the germline V gene, CDR1 is MDHEN and CDR2 is SYDVKM. J lost 7 bases, V lost 6 bases, and 20 bases had no gene match. The CDR3 nucleotides read TGTGCCAGCAGCCAACCCGCCCGGGGACAGGTTTTATGGGAGCAGTACTTC. It yields the protein CASSQPARGQVLWEQYF.

This clone was counted a single time. V is TRBV11-2 and J is TRBJ2-5; D is tentatively TRBD1 or TRBD2 (7 bases each). The CDR3 consists of 16 residues. Looked up from germline, CDR1 is SGHAT and CDR2 is FQNNGV. Trimming removed 3 bases at V and 5 bases at J, with 19 bases between. Written as DNA, the CDR3 is TGTGCCAGCAGCTTCGGCCAGGGGGGGCATAGGGAGACCCAGTACTTC. It translates to CASSFGQGGHRETQYF. The full variable domain, rest sourced from reference TRBV11-2 and TRBJ2-5, is EAGVAQSPRYKIIEKRQSVAFWCNPISGHATLYWYQQILGQGPKLLIQFQNNGVVDDSQLPKDRFSAERLKGVDSTLKIQPAKLEDSAVYLCASSFGQGGHRETQYFGPGTRLLVL.

The V and J genes are TRBV6-1 and TRBJ1-5; D ambiguous. The CDR3 is 15 amino acids. The germline CDR1 and CDR2 sequences are MNHNS and SASEGT. V lost 6 bases, J lost 3 bases, and 15 bases lay in between. Here the CDR3 reads CASRVGLGSNQPQHF. CDR3 DNA sequence: TGTGCCAGCAGGGTCGGCCTCGGGTCCAATCAGCCCCAGCATTTT.

The chain recombines TRBV11-2 with TRBJ2-7, with D unclear. The CDR3 extends over 12 amino acids. Germline assignment: CDR1 SGHAT and CDR2 FQNNGV. V lost 4 bases and J lost 2, with 6 bases in between. The CDR3 region is CASSYDTYEQYF. In DNA form, the CDR3 reads TGTGCCAGCAGCTACGATACCTACGAGCAGTACTTC.

The CDR3 region is CASSQASGSSYEQYF. The CDR3 nucleotides read TGTGCCAGCAGTCAGGCTAGCGGGAGCTCCTACGAGCAGTACTTC. This chain links TRBV7-3 with TRBJ2-7; 10 nucleotides align to TRBD2. The trim removed 6 bases at V and 0 bases at J, leaving 5 bases unmatched. The germline gives CDR1 SGHTA, CDR2 FQGTGA. CDR3 length: 15 amino acids.

The chain recombines TRBV11-2 with TRBJ2-1, with 9 positions matching TRBD2. Trimming cost V 6 bases and J 10 bases; bases outside gene matches: 7. The CDR3 extends over 13 amino acids. Germline V gene data show CDR1 as SGHAT and CDR2 as FQNNGV. CDR3 sequence reads: CASSSGLAKEQFF. The CDR3, as DNA: TGTGCCAGCAGTTCGGGACTAGCAAAGGAGCAGTTCTTC.

The V and J genes are TRBV6-6 and TRBJ1-1; 9 nucleotides line up with TRBD1. There are 13 residues in the CDR3. With V trimmed by 5 bases and J by 7 bases, 5 bases remained unmatched. Germline V gives CDR1 MNHNY, CDR2 SVGAGI (reference sequence). The CDR3 nucleotides are TGTGCCAGCAGTCATGACAGGGGGGGTGAAGCTTTCTTT. Translation gives CASSHDRGGEAFF.

The gene calls are TRBV5-1 and TRBJ2-7; 8 nucleotides agree with TRBD1. The germline gives CDR1 SGHRS, CDR2 YFSETQ. The CDR3 extends over 13 amino acids. Trimming took 4 bases from V and 5 from J; bases not matched to a gene: 5. CDR3 DNA sequence: TGCGCCAGCAGCCCGGGACAGGTCCACGAGCAGTACTTC. Translation gives CASSPGQVHEQYF.

The V and J genes are TRBV7-3 and TRBJ2-7; D not certain. This CDR3 spans 15 amino acids. V was trimmed by 1 base and J by 3 bases, leaving 13 bases between them. CDR1 is SGHTA, CDR2 FQGTGA, per germline. The CDR3 nucleotides are TGTGCCAGCAGCTTAAGTTCCGGCCGAAACTACGAGCAGTACTTC. This sequence encodes CASSLSSGRNYEQYF.

The gene calls are TRBV11-2 and TRBJ1-1; TRBD1 might be the D (6 bases). The germline V gene encodes CDR1 SGHAT and CDR2 FQNNGV. The CDR3 is 18 amino acids. Trimming stripped 2 bases from V and 1 base from J, with 20 bases between. The CDR3 loop is CASSLRRRDPRGNTEAFF. The CDR3 DNA follows: TGTGCCAGCAGCTTAAGACGTCGCGACCCCAGGGGGAACACTGAAGCTTTCTTT.

This clone appeared once. J is TRBJ1-2 and V is TRBV7-8; no clear D. CDR1 and CDR2 (germline): SGHVS, FQNEAQ. The CDR3 runs to 14 residues. The germline V and J ends were trimmed by 6 bases and 0 bases, with 11 bases remaining between them. Here the CDR3 DNA reads TGTGCCAGCAGAGGGTGGGGATCTAACTATGGCTACACCTTC. Protein sequence: CASRGWGSNYGYTF. The whole variable domain, filled in from reference TRBV7-8 and TRBJ1-2, reads GAGVSQSPRYKVAKRGQDVALRCDPISGHVSLFWYQQALGQGPEFLTYFQNEAQLDKSGLPSDRFFAERPEGSVSTLKIQRTQQEDSAVYLCASRGWGSNYGYTFGSGTRLTVV.

The chain joins TRBV11-2 to TRBJ2-2, with 8 bases fitting TRBD1. Germline V gene lookup returns CDR1 SGHAT and CDR2 FQNNGV. Trimming took 4 bases from V and 7 from J; bases not matched to a gene: 8. This CDR3 contains 15 residues. The CDR3 region has the DNA TGTGCCAGCAGCTCTCTCCAGGGGGCAAACGGGGAGCTGTTTTTT. Translation: CASSSLQGANGELFF.

With regard to this clone: Other DNA sequences of this sample code for an identical CDR3. The V and J genes are TRBV25-1 and TRBJ2-7; TRBD1 or TRBD2 may be the D gene (5 bases each). Per germline, CDR1 MGHDK and CDR2 SYGVNS. This CDR3 spans 14 amino acids. Trimming stripped 2 bases from V and 0 bases from J, with 8 bases between. This CDR3 reads CASSEGGRSYEQYF. CDR3 coding DNA: TGTGCCAGCAGTGAAGGGGGACGCTCCTACGAGCAGTACTTC.

The chain recombines TRBV19 with TRBJ2-5; D not certain. V was pared by 8 bases and J by 4 bases, with 11 bases between. The CDR3 extends over 12 amino acids. Per germline, CDR1 LNHDA and CDR2 SQIVND (reference sequence). The CDR3 sequence: CASVGNSETQYF. CDR3 DNA sequence: TGTGCCAGTGTGGGGAACTCAGAGACCCAGTACTTC.

Details on this clone: This sample also contains other DNA sequences that code for the same CDR3. The V call is TRBV19, the J call TRBJ2-7; D is unresolved. V gave up 3 bases and J gave up 2 bases, with 8 bases separating them. This CDR3 is 13 amino acids long. CDR1 is LNHDA and CDR2 is SQIVND in the germline V gene (reference sequence). The CDR3 sequence: CASSMGTPYEQYF. CDR3 coding DNA: TGTGCCAGTAGTATGGGCACGCCCTACGAGCAGTACTTC.

V and J are TRBV27 and TRBJ2-1, with 8 nucleotides matching TRBD2. J lost 0 bases, V lost 6 bases, and 7 bases had no gene match. From germline, CDR1 is MNHEY and CDR2 SMNVEV (reference sequence). This CDR3 has 16 residues. In DNA, the CDR3 is TGTGCCAGCAGGACTAGCGTGTCCCACTCCTACAATGAGCAGTTCTTC. Its protein is CASRTSVSHSYNEQFF.

The rearrangement links TRBV2 to TRBJ1-2; 8 bases match TRBD1. The CDR3 covers 13 residues. V lost 10 bases and J lost 2; bases outside the gene matches: 6. Germline CDR1 is SNHLY and CDR2 is FYNNEI. CDR3 in amino acids: CANSGQENYGYTF. CDR3 sequence (DNA): TGTGCCAACTCGGGACAGGAAAACTATGGCTACACCTTC.